This T cell receptor (beta chain) was recovered during a study of human T cells and chemical hapten exposure. General study points: Those TCRs sitting above 1 in 1000 frequency stayed the same with DPC sensitization.

A note on this clonotype: As yet, its antigen is unknown.

Unique molecular identifiers were linked by the library to individual cDNA molecules. Per the original methods: There were a median of around 100,000 TCRs per sample, with a range from roughly 20,000 to 700,000. TCRdb reanalysed the reads using MiXCR and keeps one entry per CDR3 protein. TCRdb's processing, not the authors' own work, is the source of the V and J calls. The table shows around 120,000 distinct CDR3 sequences, with approximately 9% occurring only once. Germline V lookup: CDR1 MNHEY, CDR2 SMNVEV (reference sequence). V trimming: 5 bases; J trimming: 0 bases; junction bases outside the gene matches: 10. The CDR3 runs to 16 residues. Someone pulled total RNA out of unfractionated whole blood.

The sample comprised whole blood. This TCR derives from a human donor in good health. Some clones in this sample may be carry-over from other donors' samples. This chain uses TRBV27 with TRBJ2-7; 7 positions match TRBD2. CDR3 DNA: TGTGCCAGCAGTCCATCGTTAGCGGGCCTCTCCTACGAGCAGTACTTC. Its translation: CASSPSLAGLSYEQYF.